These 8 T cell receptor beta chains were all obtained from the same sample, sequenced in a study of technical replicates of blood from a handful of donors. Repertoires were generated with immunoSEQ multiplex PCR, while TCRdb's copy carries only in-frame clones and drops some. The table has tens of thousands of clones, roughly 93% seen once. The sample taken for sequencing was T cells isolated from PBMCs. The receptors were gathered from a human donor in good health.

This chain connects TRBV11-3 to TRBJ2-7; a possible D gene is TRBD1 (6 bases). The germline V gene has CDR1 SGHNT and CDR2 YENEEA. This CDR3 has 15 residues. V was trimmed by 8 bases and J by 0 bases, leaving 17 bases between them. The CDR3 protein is CASGTGSGGSYEQYF. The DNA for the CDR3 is TGTGCCAGCGGTACAGGGTCCGGAGGCTCCTACGAGCAGTACTTC. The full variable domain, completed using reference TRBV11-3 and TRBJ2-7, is EAGVVQSPRYKIIEKKQPVAFWCNPISGHNTLYWYLQNLGQGPELLIRYENEEAVDDSQLPKDRFSAERLKGVDSTLKIQPAELGDSAVYLCASGTGSGGSYEQYFGPGTRLTVT.

CDR3 coding DNA: TGTGCCAGCAGTTCCTTCTACGAGCAGTACTTC. Protein product: CASSSFYEQYF. V usage is TRBV27 and J usage is TRBJ2-7; D gene uncertain. Germline-derived CDR1 and CDR2 are MNHEY and SMNVEV (reference sequence). The V and J ends lost 4 bases and 3 bases respectively, with 4 bases between them. This CDR3 has 11 residues.

The CDR3 nucleotides are TGTGCCAGCAGCGTAGCGGAGCGGGATACGCAGTATTTT. Its translation: CASSVAERDTQYF. The V and J genes are TRBV9 and TRBJ2-3; a possible D gene is TRBD2 (5 bases). CDR3 length: 13 amino acids. The ends were cut back, 0 bases at V and 6 bases at J, with 8 bases in the middle. In germline, CDR1 is SGDLS, CDR2 YYNGEE.

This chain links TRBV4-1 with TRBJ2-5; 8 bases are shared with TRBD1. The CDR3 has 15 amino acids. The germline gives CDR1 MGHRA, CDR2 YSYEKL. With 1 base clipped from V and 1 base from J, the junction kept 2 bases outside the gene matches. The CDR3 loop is CASSQADRGQETQYF. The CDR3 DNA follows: TGCGCCAGCAGCCAAGCCGACAGGGGCCAAGAGACCCAGTACTTC.

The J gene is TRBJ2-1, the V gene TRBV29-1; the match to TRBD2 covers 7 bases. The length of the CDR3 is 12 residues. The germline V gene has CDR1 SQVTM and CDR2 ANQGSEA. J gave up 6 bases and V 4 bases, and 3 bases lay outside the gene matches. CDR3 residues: CSVASGGNEQFF. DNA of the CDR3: TGCAGCGTTGCATCGGGGGGCAATGAGCAGTTCTTC.

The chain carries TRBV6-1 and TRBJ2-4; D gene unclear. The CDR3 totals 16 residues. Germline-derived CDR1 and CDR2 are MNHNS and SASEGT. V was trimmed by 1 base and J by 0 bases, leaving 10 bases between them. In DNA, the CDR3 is TGTGCCAGCAGTGAAGACAGCCTCCTAGCCAAAAACATTCAGTACTTC. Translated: CASSEDSLLAKNIQYF.

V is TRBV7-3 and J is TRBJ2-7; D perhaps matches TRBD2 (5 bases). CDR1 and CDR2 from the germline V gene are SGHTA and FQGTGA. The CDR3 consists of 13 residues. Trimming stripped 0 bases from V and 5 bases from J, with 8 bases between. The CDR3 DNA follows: TGTGCCAGCAGCTTAACGTCTAGCAACGAGCAGTACTTC. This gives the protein CASSLTSSNEQYF.

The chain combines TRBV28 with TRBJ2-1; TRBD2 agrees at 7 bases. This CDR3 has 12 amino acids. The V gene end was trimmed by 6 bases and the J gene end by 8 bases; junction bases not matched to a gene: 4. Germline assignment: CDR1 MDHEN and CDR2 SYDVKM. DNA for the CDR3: TGTGCCAGCAGGCGGGAGAGAGATGAGCAGTTCTTC. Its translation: CASRRERDEQFF.